One and the same sample provided the 27 T cell receptor beta chains below, sequenced in a study of neoadjuvant anti-PD-1 for oral cavity cancer. Here immunoSEQ multiplex PCR was the method, and the copy in TCRdb shows in-frame clones only, minus some. The table shows about 81,000 clones, with more than 80% occurring only once. Sequences were derived from PBMCs, sampled before nivolumab (anti-PD-1) treatment. These receptor sequences come from a person aged 35-79 years with oral cavity squamous cell carcinoma.

This sequence joins TRBV6-6 and TRBJ2-5, with D perhaps matching TRBD1 (5 bases). CDR1 is MNHNY, CDR2 SVGAGI, per germline (reference sequence). The CDR3 is 13 residues long. V was clipped by 6 bases and J by 5 bases, with 13 bases between them. Here the CDR3 reads CASRPQGSETQYF. In DNA form, the CDR3 reads TGTGCCAGCAGGCCGCAGGGTTCCGAGACCCAGTACTTC.

V gene TRBV19 combines with J gene TRBJ2-3; possibly TRBD1 for D (6 bases). CDR1 LNHDA and CDR2 SQIVND come from the germline V gene (reference sequence). V was cut by 4 bases and J by 2 bases, with 10 bases left in between. CDR3 length equals 14 residues. This CDR3 is CASSKGVPTDTQYF. The CDR3 region has the DNA TGTGCCAGTAGTAAGGGGGTCCCCACAGATACGCAGTATTTT.

The chain joins TRBV5-1 to TRBJ1-2; D not resolved. Trimming pared 0 bases from V and 2 bases from J, leaving 5 bases between. The length of the CDR3 is 13 residues. Germline CDR1 and CDR2: SGHRS and YFSETQ. CDR3 amino acids: CASSLEGNYGYTF. The CDR3 region has the DNA TGCGCCAGCAGCTTGGAAGGCAACTATGGCTACACCTTC.

The chain is built from TRBV6-1 and TRBJ1-2; D is unclear. V shed 0 bases and J shed 13 bases, with 9 bases lying between them. CDR1 and CDR2 from the germline V gene are MNHNS and SASEGT. This CDR3 region has 11 residues. The CDR3 nucleotides are TGTGCCAGCAGTGAAGCGAATACCTGCACCTTC. It yields the protein CASSEANTCTF.

This sequence joins TRBV19 and TRBJ1-4; D remains ambiguous. Germline CDR1 is LNHDA and CDR2 is SQIVND (reference sequence). The CDR3 is 12 residues long. Between the trimmed V and J ends, which lost 7 bases and 8 bases, there was a span of 11 bases. DNA for the CDR3: TGTGCCAGTAAAATGAGGGAGGAAAAACTGTTTTTT. Protein sequence: CASKMREEKLFF.

The chain links TRBV20-1 to TRBJ2-3; D remains unclear. The V and J ends lost 7 bases and 5 bases respectively, with 7 bases between them. This CDR3 region has 10 residues. From germline, CDR1 is DFQATT and CDR2 SNEGSKA (reference sequence). The CDR3 is CSGTQDTQYF. CDR3 nucleotides: TGCAGTGGAACCCAAGATACGCAGTATTTT.

The V call is TRBV7-9, the J call TRBJ1-4; D may be TRBD1 (5 bases). CDR1 and CDR2 from the germline V gene are SEHNR and FQNEAQ (reference sequence). The ends were cut back, 3 bases at V and 3 bases at J, with 11 bases in the middle. The CDR3 is 15 residues long. This chain's CDR3 is CASSFIRASNEKLFF. For the CDR3, the DNA is TGTGCCAGCAGCTTCATCAGGGCCTCTAATGAAAAACTGTTTTTT.

The gene calls are TRBV5-1 and TRBJ2-3, with TRBD1 matching over 9 bases. V dropped 0 bases and J dropped 8; count of bases not matched to a gene: 7. The germline gives CDR1 SGHRS, CDR2 YFSETQ. This CDR3 is built from 15 residues. CDR3 amino acids: CASSLGDRDASTQYF. In DNA, the CDR3 is TGCGCCAGCAGCTTGGGGGACAGGGACGCAAGTACGCAGTATTTT.

This clone occurred once. The rearrangement links TRBV5-1 to TRBJ2-3; 8 bases are shared with TRBD2. CDR1 and CDR2 from the germline V gene are SGHRS and YFSETQ. This CDR3 region has 15 residues. With 2 bases clipped from V and 3 bases from J, the junction kept 5 bases outside the gene matches. CDR3 amino acids: CASSFSSGSTDTQYF. CDR3 in DNA: TGCGCCAGCAGCTTCTCCAGCGGGAGTACAGATACGCAGTATTTT.

This clone appeared a few times. This chain connects TRBV5-1 to TRBJ1-4, with D tentatively TRBD1 (6 bases). CDR1 is SGHRS, CDR2 YFSETQ, per germline. There are 17 residues in the CDR3. V lost 1 base and J lost 2, with 15 bases in between. In DNA form, the CDR3 reads TGCGCCAGCAGCTTGCAAGGGGGATTTTCGACTAATGAAAAACTGTTTTTT. Residues: CASSLQGGFSTNEKLFF. Drawing the rest from reference TRBV5-1 and TRBJ1-4, the complete variable domain is KAGVTQTPRYLIKTRGQQVTLSCSPISGHRSVSWYQQTPGQGLQFLFEYFSETQRNKGNFPGRFSGRQFSNSRSEMNVSTLELGDSALYLCASSLQGGFSTNEKLFFGSGTQLSVL.

The rearrangement joins TRBV5-1 to TRBJ2-7; D is undetermined. Between the trimmed V and J ends, which lost 0 bases and 3 bases, there was a span of 13 bases. The CDR3 totals 15 residues. Per germline, CDR1 SGHRS and CDR2 YFSETQ. This CDR3 reads CASSLAPQPLYEQYF. DNA of the CDR3: TGCGCCAGCAGCTTGGCACCCCAGCCCCTCTACGAGCAGTACTTC.

V is TRBV11-2 and J is TRBJ2-1, with D possibly being TRBD2 (6 bases). V was pared by 3 bases and J by 15 bases, with 15 bases between. The CDR3 is 12 amino acids. CDR1 is SGHAT, CDR2 FQNNGV, per germline. CDR3 residues: CASSFSRDLVFF. The CDR3, as DNA: TGTGCCAGCAGCTTCTCCCGGGACTTGGTGTTCTTC.

The V call is TRBV20-1, the J call TRBJ2-5; possibly TRBD2 for D (5 bases). This CDR3 comprises 11 residues. The germline V and J ends were trimmed by 3 bases and 4 bases, with 6 bases remaining between them. Germline loops: CDR1 DFQATT, CDR2 SNEGSKA (reference sequence). As DNA, the CDR3 is TGCAGTGCTAGCGAGGGAGAGACCCAGTACTTC. As protein: CSASEGETQYF.

V usage is TRBV29-1 and J usage is TRBJ1-1; no definite D call. This CDR3 region has 15 residues. From germline, CDR1 is SQVTM and CDR2 ANQGSEA. Trimming removed 1 base from V and 6 bases from J, with 18 bases in between. CDR3 in DNA: TGCAGCGTTGAAGGGGGAGATTTAGTAGGCTCTGAAGCTTTCTTT. Amino acids: CSVEGGDLVGSEAFF.

The chain links TRBV11-2 to TRBJ2-3; D possibly corresponds to TRBD2 (6 bases). This CDR3 has 15 residues. Germline values: CDR1 SGHAT, CDR2 FQNNGV. V lost 5 bases to trimming and J lost 2 bases, with 14 bases between them. For the CDR3, the DNA is TGTGCCAGCAGCCGTATGGGCGGGGTCACAGATACGCAGTATTTT. Its protein is CASSRMGGVTDTQYF.

The gene calls are TRBV6-5 and TRBJ1-5; D possibly corresponds to TRBD1 (5 bases). Trimming stripped 7 bases from V and 0 bases from J, with 10 bases between. The CDR3 consists of 14 residues. Germline CDR1 is MNHEY and CDR2 is SVGAGI. The CDR3 DNA reads TGTGCCAGCAAACAGGATCCTAGCAATCAGCCCCAGCATTTT. Residues: CASKQDPSNQPQHF.

The chain has TRBV5-8 and TRBJ1-5; a possible D gene is TRBD1 (6 bases). The CDR3 is 17 residues long. Germline V gene lookup returns CDR1 SGHTS and CDR2 YDEGEE. V was trimmed by 4 bases and J by 4 bases, leaving 21 bases between them. CDR3 sequence: CASSRNRGQKSNQPQHF. The CDR3 DNA follows: TGTGCCAGCAGCCGCAACCGGGGACAAAAAAGTAATCAGCCCCAGCATTTT.

The chain recombines TRBV5-1 with TRBJ2-3, with no clear D. Per the germline V gene, CDR1 is SGHRS and CDR2 is YFSETQ. The V gene lost 1 base and the J gene lost 6 bases, with 3 bases spanning the gap. CDR3 length: 11 amino acids. The CDR3 DNA sequence: TGCGCCAGCAGCTTGACGGATACGCAGTATTTT. Its translation is CASSLTDTQYF. The variable domain in full, with the rest retrieved from reference TRBV5-1 and TRBJ2-3, is KAGVTQTPRYLIKTRGQQVTLSCSPISGHRSVSWYQQTPGQGLQFLFEYFSETQRNKGNFPGRFSGRQFSNSRSEMNVSTLELGDSALYLCASSLTDTQYFGPGTRLTVL.

The chain is built from TRBV6-5 and TRBJ2-7; no clear D. The CDR3 covers 14 residues. The V end lost 5 bases, the J end lost 6 bases, and 17 bases lay between the germline ends. CDR1 and CDR2 (germline): MNHEY, SVGAGI. CDR3 sequence reads: CASSTDQVPSEQYF. The CDR3 DNA is TGTGCCAGCAGTACCGACCAGGTACCGTCCGAGCAGTACTTC.

The gene calls are TRBV27 and TRBJ2-1; TRBD2 matches at 12 bases. Germline assignment: CDR1 MNHEY and CDR2 SMNVEV (reference sequence). This CDR3 has 17 amino acids. V dropped 2 bases and J dropped 6; count of bases not matched to a gene: 8. The CDR3 spells CASSLASGRARGNEQFF. As DNA, the CDR3 is TGTGCCAGCAGTTTAGCTAGCGGGAGGGCTCGGGGCAATGAGCAGTTCTTC.

The chain links TRBV28 to TRBJ2-7, with TRBD2 as a possible D gene (5 bases). The CDR3 contains 12 residues. Germline CDR1 and CDR2: MDHEN and SYDVKM. The germline V and J ends were trimmed by 10 bases and 2 bases, with 12 bases remaining between them. CDR3 protein: CATRGIPYEQYF. The CDR3 DNA follows: TGTGCCACCAGAGGGATTCCCTACGAGCAGTACTTC.

The rearrangement uses TRBV7-3 and TRBJ2-2, with a weak D call TRBD1 (5 bases). The ends were cut back, 5 bases at V and 0 bases at J, with 13 bases in the middle. Germline lookup yields CDR1 SGHTA and CDR2 FQGTGA. The CDR3 sequence is 16 residues long. Written as DNA, the CDR3 is TGTGCCAGCAGCCCTCTGGGGCCGCCGAACACCGGGGAGCTGTTTTTT. Translating gives CASSPLGPPNTGELFF.

V and J are TRBV2 and TRBJ2-1; the match to TRBD2 covers 9 bases. Germline assignment: CDR1 SNHLY and CDR2 FYNNEI. This CDR3 has 14 amino acids. V shed 7 bases, J shed 9 bases, and the junction held 10 bases outside the gene matches. The DNA for the CDR3 is TGTGCCAGCATTGTAGCGGGAGAAGGGAGTGAGCAGTTCTTC. This encodes CASIVAGEGSEQFF. Looking up the rest from reference TRBV2 and TRBJ2-1 gives the full variable domain: EPEVTQTPSHQVTQMGQEVILRCVPISNHLYFYWYRQILGQKVEFLVSFYNNEISEKSEIFDDQFSVERPDGSNFTLKIRSTKLEDSAMYFCASIVAGEGSEQFFGPGTRLTVL.

The count of this clone is one. This chain links TRBV6-9 with TRBJ2-5; 14 bases agree with TRBD2. The CDR3 covers 18 residues. The germline V gene has CDR1 MNHGY and CDR2 SVAAGI. V lost 7 bases to trimming and J lost 5 bases; unmatched junction nucleotides: 15. The CDR3 here is CASKRDLTSGRAWETQYF. The CDR3, as DNA: TGTGCCAGCAAGAGGGATTTGACTAGCGGGAGGGCCTGGGAGACCCAGTACTTC.

The gene calls are TRBV7-9 and TRBJ2-5; 8 nucleotides line up with TRBD1. J gave up 9 bases and V 4 bases, and 7 bases lay outside the gene matches. Germline CDR1 SEHNR, CDR2 FQNEAQ (reference sequence). The CDR3 runs to 13 residues. The chain's CDR3 is CASSYMTGEAQYF. DNA of the CDR3: TGTGCCAGCAGCTATATGACAGGGGAGGCCCAGTACTTC.

This chain links TRBV5-1 with TRBJ1-2; D is undetermined. This CDR3 is built from 13 residues. V was pared by 1 base and J by 3 bases, with 7 bases between. Looked up from germline, CDR1 is SGHRS and CDR2 is YFSETQ. DNA of the CDR3: TGCGCCAGCAGCTTGTGGGAGGACTATGGCTACACCTTC. Translating gives CASSLWEDYGYTF.

J is TRBJ1-3 and V is TRBV25-1; D is undetermined. This CDR3 region has 13 residues. Per germline, CDR1 MGHDK and CDR2 SYGVNS. Trimming stripped 2 bases from V and 2 bases from J, with 4 bases between. The CDR3 sequence: CASSENTGNTIYF. CDR3 in DNA: TGTGCCAGCAGTGAAAATACTGGAAACACCATATATTTT.